A selection of T cell receptor beta chains follows, all from one sample in a study of blood T cell repertoires in COVID-19. This table comes from immunoSEQ multiplex PCR, and its TCRdb copy is limited to in-frame clones, with some not included. There are some 200,000 clones in the sample; less than 90% occur only once, and roughly 9.7% lies in the top ten. The specimen sequenced was peripheral blood. The receptor set was obtained from a woman in her fifties or sixties with COVID-19, enrolled during active disease. The CDR3 runs from the conserved cysteine through the conserved F or W. The D gene is left open where the match is weak. Size is stated for part of the rows, as once, few or many counts, or as a class when the clone is expanded.

j_gene | abundance | d_gene | v_gene | CDR3aa | CDR3nt
TRBJ1-5 | - | - | TRBV7-9 | CASSLDGSHQPQHF | TGTGCCAGCAGCTTAGACGGGTCCCATCAGCCCCAGCATTTT
TRBJ1-4 | - | - | TRBV5-1 | CASSLRTDEKLFF | TGCGCCAGCAGCCTTCGGACAGATGAAAAACTGTTTTTT
TRBJ2-7 | - | - | TRBV19 | CASSIGRGRYEQYF | TGTGCCAGTAGTATTGGTCGGGGTAGGTACGAGCAGTACTTC
TRBJ1-2 | - | TRBD1 | TRBV10-3 | CAISWDSSGYTF | TGTGCCATCAGTTGGGACAGTAGTGGCTACACCTTC
TRBJ1-2 | - | - | TRBV12-3/TRBV12-4 | CASSSPPYGYTF | TGTGCCAGCAGTTCTCCCCCCTATGGCTACACCTTC
TRBJ2-7 | - | - | TRBV25-1 | CASSLQGNYEQYF | TGTGCCAGCAGTTTACAGGGAAACTACGAGCAGTACTTC
TRBJ1-5 | - | - | TRBV7-2 | CASSSLTASAPQHF | TGTGCCAGCAGCTCCTTAACAGCCTCGGCACCCCAGCATTTT
TRBJ2-7 | - | TRBD2 | TRBV7-6 | CASSLVSGLAVPSYEQYF | TGTGCCAGCAGCTTAGTGTCGGGACTAGCGGTACCTTCCTACGAGCAGTACTTC
TRBJ2-1 | - | TRBD2 | TRBV6-5 | CASTPSGSWNEQFF | TGTGCCAGCACGCCTAGCGGGAGTTGGAATGAGCAGTTCTTC
TRBJ1-1 | - | TRBD1 | TRBV5-6 | CASSLLGQMNTEAFF | TGTGCCAGCAGCTTATTGGGACAGATGAACACTGAAGCTTTCTTT
TRBJ1-1 | - | - | TRBV6-5 | CASSLANTEAFF | TGTGCCAGCAGTCTGGCGAACACTGAAGCTTTCTTT
TRBJ2-7 | - | - | TRBV5-1 | CASSLVGAPYEQYF | TGCGCCAGCAGCTTGGTGGGGGCCCCCTACGAGCAGTACTTC
TRBJ2-4 | few | TRBD1 | TRBV18 | CASSPRGQGTAKNIQYF | TGTGCCAGCTCACCTCGCGGACAGGGGACGGCCAAAAACATTCAGTACTTC
TRBJ1-2 | - | TRBD1 | TRBV4-2 | CASSQRTGWEMSYTF | TGTGCCAGCAGCCAGCGGACAGGTTGGGAGATGAGCTACACCTTC
TRBJ2-7 | - | - | TRBV10-2 | CASSLQHYEQYF | TGCGCCAGCAGTCTACAGCATTACGAGCAGTACTTC
TRBJ2-3 | - | TRBD2 | TRBV30 | CAWSGTSGSVDTQYF | TGTGCCTGGAGCGGGACTAGCGGGAGTGTGGATACGCAGTATTTT
TRBJ1-5 | - | TRBD1 | TRBV28 | CASSFLDRRNQPQHF | TGTGCCAGCAGTTTCCTGGACAGGAGAAATCAGCCCCAGCATTTT
TRBJ2-7 | once | TRBD2 | TRBV19 | CASSIATSGTEQYF | TGTGCCAGTAGTATCGCTACTAGCGGGACCGAGCAGTACTTC
TRBJ1-5 | once | - | TRBV30 | CAWKIPGNQPQHF | TGTGCCTGGAAAATTCCGGGCAATCAGCCCCAGCATTTT
TRBJ1-2 | - | - | TRBV7-2 | CASSFGTGERYGYTF | TGTGCCAGCAGCTTTGGGACGGGGGAGCGCTATGGCTACACCTTC
TRBJ2-3 | - | TRBD2 | TRBV5-1 | CASSSGLAGGPNTQYF | TGCGCCAGCAGCTCGGGACTAGCGGGAGGGCCGAATACGCAGTATTTT
TRBJ2-1 | - | TRBD2 | TRBV27 | CASSHSGRGNEQFF | TGTGCCAGCAGTCACAGCGGGAGAGGCAATGAGCAGTTCTTC
TRBJ2-7 | - | TRBD1 | TRBV24-1 | CATSDFAPGQGMYEQYF | TGTGCCACCAGTGATTTCGCCCCGGGACAGGGAATGTACGAGCAGTACTTC
TRBJ2-6 | - | - | TRBV9 | CASSQTTTGPRSGANVLTF | TGTGCCAGCAGCCAAACCACGACAGGACCCCGCTCTGGGGCCAACGTCCTGACTTTC
TRBJ2-3 | - | - | TRBV10-2 | CASSEVASTDTQYF | TGCGCCAGCAGTGAGGTAGCGAGCACAGATACGCAGTATTTT
TRBJ2-1 | once | TRBD2 | TRBV6-6 | CASKRGRDEQFF | TGTGCCAGCAAGCGCGGGAGAGATGAGCAGTTCTTC
TRBJ2-7 | - | - | TRBV27 | CASSPQGTEQYF | TGTGCCAGCAGTCCTCAGGGGACCGAGCAGTACTTC
TRBJ2-1 | few | - | TRBV30 | CAWSVRRGQFF | TGTGCCTGGAGTGTAAGACGGGGGCAGTTCTTC
TRBJ2-1 | - | - | TRBV7-3 | CASSPTRYNEQFF | TGTGCCAGCAGCCCAACCCGGTACAATGAGCAGTTCTTC
TRBJ2-7 | - | - | TRBV20-1 | CSASLGNSYEQYF | TGCAGTGCTAGTTTGGGCAACTCCTACGAGCAGTACTTC
TRBJ1-5 | - | TRBD1 | TRBV7-2 | CASSHPGQGDTQHF | TGTGCCAGCAGCCATCCGGGACAGGGGGACACCCAGCATTTT
TRBJ2-2 | once | TRBD2 | TRBV4-1 | CASSQRLAGQTGELFF | TGCGCCAGCAGCCAAAGGCTAGCGGGACAAACCGGGGAGCTGTTTTTT
TRBJ1-2 | - | - | TRBV21-1 | CASSSRDRANYGYTF | TGTGCCAGCAGCTCCCGGGACAGAGCTAACTATGGCTACACCTTC
TRBJ2-7 | - | - | TRBV7-6 | CASSLLGGKSSYEQYF | TGTGCCAGCAGCTTACTCGGCGGAAAGAGCTCCTACGAGCAGTACTTC
TRBJ1-5 | - | - | TRBV7-2 | CASSPSRHSNQPQHF | TGTGCCAGCAGCCCAAGCCGTCATAGCAATCAGCCCCAGCATTTT
TRBJ2-5 | once | - | TRBV30 | CAWSVSDITETQYF | TGTGCCTGGAGTGTATCGGACATAACGGAGACCCAGTACTTC
TRBJ1-1 | - | - | TRBV11-3 | CASSNGGATEAFF | TGTGCCAGCAGCAACGGGGGGGCCACTGAAGCTTTCTTT
TRBJ1-2 | - | - | TRBV7-2 | CASSPIGGGSFNNYGYTF | TGTGCCAGCAGTCCAATTGGCGGGGGCTCGTTTAATAACTATGGCTACACCTTC
TRBJ1-1 | - | TRBD1 | TRBV30 | CAWSAKTGENTEAFF | TGTGCCTGGAGTGCAAAGACAGGGGAGAACACTGAAGCTTTCTTT
TRBJ2-7 | - | TRBD2 | TRBV6-6 | CASSYAWTSGPSEQYF | TGTGCCAGCAGTTACGCTTGGACTAGCGGGCCCAGCGAGCAGTACTTC
TRBJ1-1 | - | - | TRBV14 | CASSQGPIFPRTEAFF | TGTGCCAGCAGCCAAGGCCCGATTTTTCCCCGGACTGAAGCTTTCTTT
TRBJ2-1 | - | TRBD2 | TRBV11-2 | CASRLTSGNYNEQFF | TGTGCCAGCAGATTAACTAGCGGAAACTACAATGAGCAGTTCTTC
TRBJ2-7 | - | - | TRBV4-1 | CASSRGYEQYF | TGCGCCAGCAGCCGAGGTTACGAGCAGTACTTC
TRBJ1-1 | - | TRBD1 | TRBV9 | CASSVIRGRPEAFF | TGTGCCAGCAGCGTAATCAGGGGGCGTCCTGAAGCTTTCTTT
TRBJ2-2 | - | - | TRBV6-6 | CASSPQGFGELFF | TGTGCCAGCAGTCCTCAGGGGTTCGGGGAGCTGTTTTTT
TRBJ1-5 | - | - | TRBV19 | CASEPWEKGAGNQPQHF | TGTGCCAGTGAACCCTGGGAGAAGGGAGCTGGCAATCAGCCCCAGCATTTT
TRBJ2-1 | - | TRBD2 | TRBV19 | CASSIMGLAGGQGEYNEQFF | TGTGCCAGTAGTATAATGGGGCTAGCGGGAGGGCAGGGGGAGTACAATGAGCAGTTCTTC
TRBJ2-1 | - | TRBD2 | TRBV11-3 | CASSLAIAGLFF | TGTGCCAGCAGCTTAGCGATAGCGGGACTCTTCTTC
TRBJ1-3 | once | - | TRBV3-1/TRBV3-2 | CASSQRGNTIYF | TGTGCCAGCAGCCAGCGAGGAAACACCATATATTTT